This TCR beta chain was profiled in a study of TET2 disruption in CD19-targeted CAR T cells (dated by TCRdb to 2016 to 2018). In the study overall: Sample numbers were set by the original clinical trial design and sample availability, with no additional inclusion criteria.

Frequency indicates this clone is medium-sized (0.01 to 0.1%); no count is kept. The antigen this receptor binds is unknown. The read ends 3 residues before the CDR3 terminus; that terminus is restored from the germline J gene. TCR beta chain deep sequencing was performed with the immunoSEQ assay. For the original study's pipeline: Only productive TCR beta rearrangements went into calculating clonotype frequencies. As stored in TCRdb, this immuneACCESS dataset retains in-frame rearrangements with V and J assigned. A fraction of the clones does not appear; measured against another copy, unresolved V genes explain less than half of the discrepancy, and the remainder lacks a known reason. V, J and clone size reflect that table, while D and trimming were determined from the DNA. This sample's clone table shows roughly 26,000 clones. The top ten clones comprise under 2.5% of the sample. This specimen's treatment or condition label, per the study, means: autologous CTL019 cells: CD19 CAR with 4-1BB and CD3 zeta domains. The CD19 CAR incorporated TCR zeta and 4-1BB costimulatory signaling domains. T cells for CTL019 manufacturing were collected from peripheral blood by leukapheresis. The DNeasy Blood and Tissue Kit was used to extract genomic DNA from pre-infusion T cells, peripheral blood, or sorted post-infusion T cells.

General findings and caveats noted by the study authors: Conclusions about the patient's CAR T cells rested on extensive analysis of a single subject.

The CDR3 sequence holds 14 residues, the cysteine and phenylalanine included. Of the CDR3's DNA, 33 bases were read; they are in frame from base 1. The germline V gene supplies CDR1 SGHDN and CDR2 FVKESK. The junction carries 8 bases between V and J, which are trimmed by 1 base and 4 bases respectively. Sequenced material: CD8- CAR+ T cells sorted from cultured blood T cells, taken for CD19 CAR T cell therapy. This specimen's cell subset or site label, per the study, means: CD8-negative CAR-positive T cells from the infusion product. This TCR was sampled from a man in his 70s with chronic lymphocytic leukemia. The sequence links TRBV14 to TRBJ2-1, with the D gene too uncertain to name. CDR3 bases read: TGTGCCAGCAGCCAAGCTACAGCTTACAATGAG. Its translation is CASSQATAYNE. The full CDR3 sequence reads CASSQATAYNEQFF.